Detailed here is one T cell receptor (beta chain). CDR3 length equals 15 residues. V lost 3 bases and J 4 bases, leaving 12 bases between the germline ends. Germline V gene lookup returns CDR1 KGHSH and CDR2 LQKENI. TCRdb's table, derived via immunoSEQ multiplex PCR, lists solely in-frame clones and lacks some. This table has around 300,000 clones, around nine tenths appearing once. These data come from a study of blood T cell repertoires in COVID-19. V usage is TRBV18 and J usage is TRBJ2-2; D possibly corresponds to TRBD2 (5 bases). The sequence came from a woman aged 60-75 years who had recovered from COVID-19. The sample consisted of PBMCs or T cells enriched from blood (not recorded which). The chain's CDR3 is CASSPASRGTGELFF. DNA of the CDR3: TGTGCCAGCTCACCGGCGAGTCGGGGCACCGGGGAGCTGTTTTTT.